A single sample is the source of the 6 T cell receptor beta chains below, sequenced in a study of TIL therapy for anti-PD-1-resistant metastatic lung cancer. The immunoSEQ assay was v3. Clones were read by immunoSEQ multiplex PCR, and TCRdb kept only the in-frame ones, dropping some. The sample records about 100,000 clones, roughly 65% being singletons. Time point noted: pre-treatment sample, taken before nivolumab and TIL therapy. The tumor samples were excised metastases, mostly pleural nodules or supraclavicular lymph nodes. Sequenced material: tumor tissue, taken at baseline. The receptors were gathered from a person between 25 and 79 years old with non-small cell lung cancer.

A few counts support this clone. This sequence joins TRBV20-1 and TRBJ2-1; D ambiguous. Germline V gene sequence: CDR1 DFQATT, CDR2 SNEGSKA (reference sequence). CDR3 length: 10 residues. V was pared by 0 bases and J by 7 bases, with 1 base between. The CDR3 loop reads CSARENEQFF. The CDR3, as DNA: TGCAGTGCTAGAGAAAATGAGCAGTTCTTC.

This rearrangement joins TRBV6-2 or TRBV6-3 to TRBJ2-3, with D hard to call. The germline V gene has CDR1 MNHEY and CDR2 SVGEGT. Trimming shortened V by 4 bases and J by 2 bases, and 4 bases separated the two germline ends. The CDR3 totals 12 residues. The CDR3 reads CASSSITDTQYF. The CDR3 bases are TGTGCCAGCAGTTCAATCACAGATACGCAGTATTTT.

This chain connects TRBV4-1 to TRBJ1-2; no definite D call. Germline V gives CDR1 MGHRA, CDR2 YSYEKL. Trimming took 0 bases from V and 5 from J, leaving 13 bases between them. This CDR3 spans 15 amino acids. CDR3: CASSQEVRTDYGYTF. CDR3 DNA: TGCGCCAGCAGCCAAGAGGTCAGGACGGATTATGGCTACACCTTC.

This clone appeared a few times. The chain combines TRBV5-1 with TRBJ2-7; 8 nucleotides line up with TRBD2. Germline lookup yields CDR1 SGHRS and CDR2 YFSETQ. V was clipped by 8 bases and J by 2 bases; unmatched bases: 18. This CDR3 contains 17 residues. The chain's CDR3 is CASKRSSGTFGTYEQYF. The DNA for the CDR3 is TGCGCCAGTAAACGGAGTAGCGGGACTTTCGGGACCTACGAGCAGTACTTC. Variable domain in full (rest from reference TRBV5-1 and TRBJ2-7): KAGVTQTPRYLIKTRGQQVTLSCSPISGHRSVSWYQQTPGQGLQFLFEYFSETQRNKGNFPGRFSGRQFSNSRSEMNVSTLELGDSALYLCASKRSSGTFGTYEQYFGPGTRLTVT.

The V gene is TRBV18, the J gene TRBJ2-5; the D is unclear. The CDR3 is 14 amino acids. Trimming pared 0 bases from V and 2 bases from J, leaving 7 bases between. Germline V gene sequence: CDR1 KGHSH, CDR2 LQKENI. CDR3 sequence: CASSPPTRQETQYF. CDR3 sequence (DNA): TGTGCCAGCTCACCACCGACGCGACAAGAGACCCAGTACTTC.

CDR3 nucleotides: TGTGCCAGCAGTCCGACTAGCGGGGGGGCGGAGACCCAGTACTTC. Translating it yields CASSPTSGGAETQYF. The chain combines TRBV28 with TRBJ2-5; 14 nucleotides agree with TRBD2. The CDR3 is 15 residues long. Germline V gives CDR1 MDHEN, CDR2 SYDVKM. V was pared by 5 bases and J by 5 bases, with 4 bases of the junction left unmatched.